What follows are 16 T cell receptor beta chains derived from one specimen sequenced in a study of Tregs in tolerant kidney transplant recipients. Related graft donors supplied nonmyeloablative bone marrow transplants, and mixed chimerism was transient. Some clones are missing from TCRdb's copy, which holds only in-frame ones; the method was immunoSEQ multiplex PCR. The profile shows some 50,000 clones, roughly 87% of them singletons. Specimen: CD8+ T cells from blood (PBMCs), collected 12 months after the transplant. All receptors come from a human patient who received a combined kidney and bone marrow transplant. Some T cells may be graft donor cells.

The CDR3 DNA reads TGTGCCAGTAGTGCCGGACAGAGGGTCTATGGCTACACCTTC. Amino acids: CASSAGQRVYGYTF. This chain joins TRBV19 and TRBJ1-2; a weak D match, TRBD1 (6 bases). Germline assignment: CDR1 LNHDA and CDR2 SQIVND (reference sequence). Trimming shortened V by 5 bases and J by 4 bases, and 14 bases separated the two germline ends. This CDR3 comprises 14 residues.

The chain has TRBV7-9 and TRBJ1-1; tentative D call: TRBD1 (5 bases). The CDR3 contains 12 residues. Trimming stripped 8 bases from V and 6 bases from J, with 13 bases between. CDR1 and CDR2 (germline): SEHNR, FQNEAQ (reference sequence). DNA of the CDR3: TGTGCCAGCGGACTAGGGGAGGCTGAAGCTTTCTTT. This codes for CASGLGEAEAFF.

This chain joins TRBV27 and TRBJ2-7; maybe TRBD2 (5 bases). Trimming shortened V by 6 bases and J by 4 bases, and 16 bases separated the two germline ends. Germline V gene sequence: CDR1 MNHEY, CDR2 SMNVEV (reference sequence). This CDR3 is 14 amino acids long. The CDR3 sequence: CASSLVSARYEQYF. The DNA for the CDR3 is TGTGCCAGCAGCCTCGTTAGCGCGCGGTACGAGCAGTACTTC.

The chain joins TRBV29-1 to TRBJ1-2, with 8 bases identical to TRBD1. The ends lost 6 bases at V and 5 bases at J; junction bases unmatched: 8. The CDR3 is made up of 13 amino acids. Germline-derived CDR1 and CDR2 are SQVTM and ANQGSEA. As DNA, the CDR3 is TGCAGCGTCCCGACAGGGGTTAATTATGGCTACACCTTC. As protein: CSVPTGVNYGYTF. The full variable domain, in which reference TRBV29-1 and TRBJ1-2 provide the parts outside the CDR3, is SAVISQKPSRDICQRGTSLTIQCQVDSQVTMMFWYRQQPGQSLTLIATANQGSEATYESGFVIDKFPISRPNLTFSTLTVSNMSPEDSSIYLCSVPTGVNYGYTFGSGTRLTVV.

The rearrangement uses TRBV7-9 and TRBJ2-5, with 8 positions matching TRBD2. The CDR3 totals 19 residues. Per the germline V gene, CDR1 is SEHNR and CDR2 is FQNEAQ (reference sequence). The V gene end was trimmed by 4 bases and the J gene end by 4 bases; junction bases not matched to a gene: 20. The CDR3 sequence: CASSSGGGRDGSTGETQYF. DNA for the CDR3: TGTGCCAGCAGCTCGGGGGGGGGCAGGGACGGGAGTACGGGAGAGACCCAGTACTTC.

This chain connects TRBV5-4 to TRBJ2-2, with TRBD1 matching 10 bases. Per the germline V gene, CDR1 is SGHNT and CDR2 is YYREEE (reference sequence). V was clipped by 4 bases and J by 3 bases; unmatched bases: 6. This CDR3 has 16 amino acids. This CDR3 reads CASSQGTGDYTGELFF. Written as DNA, the CDR3 is TGTGCCAGCAGCCAAGGGACAGGGGACTACACCGGGGAGCTGTTTTTT.

The rearrangement uses TRBV29-1 and TRBJ1-4; a weak D match, TRBD1 (5 bases). Per germline, CDR1 SQVTM and CDR2 ANQGSEA. With 3 bases removed from V and 7 bases from J, the gap between germline ends came to 15 bases. This CDR3 is built from 14 residues. The CDR3: CSVELAGSIEKLFF. The CDR3 coding sequence is TGCAGCGTTGAGTTGGCAGGGTCTATTGAAAAACTGTTTTTT.

This sequence joins TRBV7-9 and TRBJ1-2; TRBD1 is a possible D gene (6 bases). Trimming removed 5 bases from V and 6 bases from J, with 10 bases in between. The CDR3 covers 12 residues. Germline values: CDR1 SEHNR, CDR2 FQNEAQ (reference sequence). The CDR3 DNA follows: TGTGCCAGCAGCCTACAGGGTGATGGCTACACCTTC. It specifies CASSLQGDGYTF.

This clone appeared a single time. This sequence joins TRBV6-5 and TRBJ2-2, with TRBD1 matching 10 bases. The CDR3 is 15 residues long. Germline V gene lookup returns CDR1 MNHEY and CDR2 SVGAGI. V gave up 5 bases and J gave up 3 bases; unmatched junction bases: 3. The CDR3 reads CASSPGTGDTGELFF. The CDR3 nucleotides are TGTGCCAGCAGTCCCGGGACAGGGGACACCGGGGAGCTGTTTTTT.

The chain is built from TRBV19 and TRBJ1-6, with D tentatively TRBD1 (6 bases). Germline V gives CDR1 LNHDA, CDR2 SQIVND (reference sequence). This CDR3 contains 14 residues. V was shortened by 7 bases and J by 9 bases, with 16 bases between the two germline ends. CDR3 region: CASTLAQGSSPLHF. The CDR3 DNA sequence: TGTGCCAGTACACTGGCACAGGGCAGTTCACCCCTCCACTTT. Full variable domain (outside the CDR3, taken from reference TRBV19 and TRBJ1-6): DGGITQSPKYLFRKEGQNVTLSCEQNLNHDAMYWYRQDPGQGLRLIYYSQIVNDFQKGDIAEGYSVSREKKESFPLTVTSAQKNPTAFYLCASTLAQGSSPLHFGNGTRLTVT.

The V call is TRBV30, the J call TRBJ1-2; perhaps TRBD1 as D (5 bases). The V end lost 8 bases, the J end lost 0 bases, and 10 bases lay between the germline ends. Per the germline V gene, CDR1 is GTSNPN and CDR2 is SVGIG (reference sequence). The CDR3 totals 12 residues. CDR3 loop: CAGDRANYGYTF. CDR3 bases: TGTGCCGGCGACAGAGCTAACTATGGCTACACCTTC.

The chain has TRBV2 and TRBJ2-1, with TRBD1 matching 11 bases. Germline lookup yields CDR1 SNHLY and CDR2 FYNNEI. This CDR3 has 17 residues. J was trimmed by 5 bases and V by 2 bases; bases with no gene match: 8. Here the CDR3 DNA reads TGTGCCAGCAGTGAAACCCTGGGACAGGGGGTCAACAATGAGCAGTTCTTC. It yields the protein CASSETLGQGVNNEQFF.

As DNA, the CDR3 is TGTGCCAGCAGCCCCATAGGGGCATCTTACAATGAGCAGTTCTTC. The encoded protein is CASSPIGASYNEQFF. The chain is built from TRBV13 and TRBJ2-1, with D possibly being TRBD1 (5 bases). This CDR3 is built from 15 residues. Looked up from germline, CDR1 is PRHDT and CDR2 is FYEKMQ (reference sequence). V was shortened by 5 bases and J by 4 bases, with 15 bases between the two germline ends.

The V gene is TRBV6-5, the J gene TRBJ1-1; TRBD1 might be the D (6 bases). V was trimmed by 5 bases and J by 7 bases, leaving 17 bases between them. In germline, CDR1 is MNHEY, CDR2 SVGAGI. The length of the CDR3 is 14 residues. CDR3 amino acids: CASSDDSGVGEAFF. CDR3 bases: TGTGCCAGCAGTGACGACTCAGGGGTTGGTGAAGCTTTCTTT.

The chain recombines TRBV28 with TRBJ2-7; a possible D gene is TRBD1 (5 bases). Germline V lookup: CDR1 MDHEN, CDR2 SYDVKM. Trimming removed 7 bases from V and 3 bases from J, with 13 bases in between. The CDR3 totals 13 residues. The CDR3 DNA reads as TGTGCCAGCACCCCCGTAGGGGTCTACGAGCAGTACTTC. It codes for CASTPVGVYEQYF.

This chain connects TRBV13 to TRBJ2-6, with D tentatively TRBD1 (5 bases). This CDR3 comprises 17 residues. Trimming took off 0 bases at V and 0 bases at J, with 9 bases between the two ends. Germline V gene sequence: CDR1 PRHDT, CDR2 FYEKMQ (reference sequence). CDR3: CASSLGTAISGANVLTF. CDR3 sequence (DNA): TGTGCCAGCAGCTTAGGGACAGCCATCTCTGGGGCCAACGTCCTGACTTTC. Full variable domain (rest looked up from reference TRBV13 and TRBJ2-6): AAGVIQSPRHLIKEKRETATLKCYPIPRHDTVYWYQQGPGQDPQFLISFYEKMQSDKGSIPDRFSAQQFSDYHSELNMSSLELGDSALYFCASSLGTAISGANVLTFGAGSRLTVL.